The clone carrying this T cell receptor beta chain rates as medium-sized. Its cognate antigen is unknown. Only in-frame clones appear in the TCRdb table, and some are missing; sequencing was by immunoSEQ multiplex PCR. The sample contains 3,500 to 4,000 clones, less than 80% of which appear only once. The data belong to a study of T cells after posttransplantation cyclophosphamide. Study-level findings and limits: TRB overlap between skin or GI tissue T cells and blood was limited.

The CDR3 has 13 residues. V dropped 4 bases and J dropped 2 bases, with 9 bases sitting between them. CDR1 and CDR2 from the germline V gene are SNHLY and FYNNEI. V and J are TRBV2 and TRBJ2-7, with D perhaps matching TRBD2 (5 bases). The receptor's source is a man in his thirties or forties in good health and a related stem cell transplant donor. Sequenced: memory CD8+ T cells sorted from blood. The CDR3 spells CASSGGNAYEQYF. CDR3 coding DNA: TGTGCCAGCAGTGGAGGGAACGCCTACGAGCAGTACTTC.